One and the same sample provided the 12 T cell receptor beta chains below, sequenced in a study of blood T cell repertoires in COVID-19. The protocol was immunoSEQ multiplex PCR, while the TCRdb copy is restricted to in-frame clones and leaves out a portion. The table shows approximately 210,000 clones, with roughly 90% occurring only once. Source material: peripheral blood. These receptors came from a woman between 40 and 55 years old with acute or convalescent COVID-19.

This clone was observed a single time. The CDR3 protein is CASSSLAGGRDEQFF. The CDR3 nucleotides read TGTGCCAGTAGTTCACTAGCGGGGGGCCGGGATGAGCAGTTCTTC. This rearrangement joins TRBV19 to TRBJ2-1; TRBD2 agrees at 12 bases. V shed 5 bases, J shed 8 bases, and the junction held 7 bases outside the gene matches. Germline CDR1 and CDR2: LNHDA and SQIVND (reference sequence). The CDR3 covers 15 residues.

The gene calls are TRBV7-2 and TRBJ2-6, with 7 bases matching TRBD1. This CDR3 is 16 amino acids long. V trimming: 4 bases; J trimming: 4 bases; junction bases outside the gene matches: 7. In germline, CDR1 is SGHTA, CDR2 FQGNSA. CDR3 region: CASSYQGDAGANVLTF. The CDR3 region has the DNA TGTGCCAGCAGCTACCAGGGGGATGCCGGGGCCAACGTCCTGACTTTC.

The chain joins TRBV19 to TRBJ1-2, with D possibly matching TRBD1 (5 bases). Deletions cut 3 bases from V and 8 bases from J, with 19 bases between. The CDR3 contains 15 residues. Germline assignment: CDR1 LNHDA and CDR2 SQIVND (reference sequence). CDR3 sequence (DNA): TGTGCCAGTAGTATCGTTCCGGGACGGAGGGCAGGCTACACCTTC. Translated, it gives CASSIVPGRRAGYTF. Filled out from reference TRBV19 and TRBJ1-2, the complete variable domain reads DGGITQSPKYLFRKEGQNVTLSCEQNLNHDAMYWYRQDPGQGLRLIYYSQIVNDFQKGDIAEGYSVSREKKESFPLTVTSAQKNPTAFYLCASSIVPGRRAGYTFGSGTRLTVV.

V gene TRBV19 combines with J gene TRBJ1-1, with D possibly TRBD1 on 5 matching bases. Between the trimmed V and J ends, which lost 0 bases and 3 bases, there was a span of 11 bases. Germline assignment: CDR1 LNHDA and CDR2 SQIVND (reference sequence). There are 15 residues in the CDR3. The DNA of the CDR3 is TGTGCCAGTAGTATAGACCTATCAGGGTACACTGAAGCTTTCTTT. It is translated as CASSIDLSGYTEAFF.

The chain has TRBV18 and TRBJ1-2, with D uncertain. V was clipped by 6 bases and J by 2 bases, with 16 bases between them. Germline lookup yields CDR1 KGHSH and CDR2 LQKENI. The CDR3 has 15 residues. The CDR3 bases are TGTGCCAGCTCTTCCGACCGGGGTTCAAACTATGGCTACACCTTC. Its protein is CASSSDRGSNYGYTF.

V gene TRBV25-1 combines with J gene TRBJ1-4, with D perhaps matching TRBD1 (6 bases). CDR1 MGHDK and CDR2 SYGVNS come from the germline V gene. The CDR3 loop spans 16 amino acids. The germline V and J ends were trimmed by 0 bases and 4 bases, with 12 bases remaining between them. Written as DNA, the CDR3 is TGTGCCAGCAGTGAATATAACCAGGGACATAATGAAAAACTGTTTTTT. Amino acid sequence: CASSEYNQGHNEKLFF.

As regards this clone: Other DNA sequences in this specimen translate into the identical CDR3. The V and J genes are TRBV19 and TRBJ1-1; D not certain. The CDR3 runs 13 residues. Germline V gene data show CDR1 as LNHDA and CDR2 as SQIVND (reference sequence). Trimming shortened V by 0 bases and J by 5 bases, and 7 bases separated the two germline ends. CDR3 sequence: CASSIDRGTEAFF. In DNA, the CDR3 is TGTGCCAGTAGTATAGACCGGGGAACTGAAGCTTTCTTT.

CDR3 loop: CASSLGQGTYGYTF. The CDR3 DNA sequence: TGTGCCAGCAGCCTCGGACAGGGTACCTATGGCTACACCTTC. The chain employs TRBV7-9 and TRBJ1-2, with TRBD1 matching 8 bases. Germline trimming cut 5 bases from V and 4 bases from J; bases unmatched to any gene: 6. CDR3 length: 14 amino acids. The germline CDR1 and CDR2 sequences are SEHNR and FQNEAQ (reference sequence).

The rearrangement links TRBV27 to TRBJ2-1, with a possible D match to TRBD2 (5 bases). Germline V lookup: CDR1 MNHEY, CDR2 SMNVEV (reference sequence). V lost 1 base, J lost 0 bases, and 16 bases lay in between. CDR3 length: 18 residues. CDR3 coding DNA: TGTGCCAGCAGTTTATTATTTCCTAGCTTTGCCTCCTACAATGAGCAGTTCTTC. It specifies CASSLLFPSFASYNEQFF.

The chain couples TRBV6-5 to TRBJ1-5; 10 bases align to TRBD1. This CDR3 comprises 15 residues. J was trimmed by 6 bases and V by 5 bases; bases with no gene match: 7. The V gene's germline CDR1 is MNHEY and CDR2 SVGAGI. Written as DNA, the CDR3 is TGTGCCAGCAGTCCGACAGGGGGCGGGGGTCAGCCCCAGCATTTT. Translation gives CASSPTGGGGQPQHF.

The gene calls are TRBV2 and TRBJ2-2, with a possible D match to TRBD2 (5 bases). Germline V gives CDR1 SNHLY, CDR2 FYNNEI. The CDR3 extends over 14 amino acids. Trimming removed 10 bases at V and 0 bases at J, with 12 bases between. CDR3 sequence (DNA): TGTGCCACCTCCAGGACTCCGAACACCGGGGAGCTGTTTTTT. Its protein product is CATSRTPNTGELFF.

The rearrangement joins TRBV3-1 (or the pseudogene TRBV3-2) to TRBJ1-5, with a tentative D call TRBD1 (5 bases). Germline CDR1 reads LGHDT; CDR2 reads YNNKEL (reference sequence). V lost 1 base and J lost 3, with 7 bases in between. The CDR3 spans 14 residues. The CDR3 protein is CASSQGGYNQPQHF. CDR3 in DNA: TGTGCCAGCAGCCAAGGGGGCTACAATCAGCCCCAGCATTTT.